The present TCR beta chain was sequenced within a study of spatial heterogeneity in lung cancer (dated 2019 in TCRdb). General notes on the study: More beta-chain than alpha-chain transcripts were consistently detected, likely reflecting higher beta-chain transcript abundance. In the raw uncorrected reads, each unique combination of TCR and UMI appeared on average more than ten times. The study quantitatively compared TCR alpha and beta repertoires across multiple tumor regions, matched nontumor lung and blood in non-small cell lung cancer. The study linked features of the TCR repertoire to counts of nonsynonymous mutations, which were determined by whole-exome sequencing of tumor tissue. Both alpha and beta chains were TCR-sequenced in samples taken at surgery, namely 220 tumor regions, approximately 63 matched nontumor lung samples and approximately 58 PBMC samples. Overall results and qualifications from the work: Ubiquitous expanded tumor TCRs showed up in blood more often at tumor resection than at routine follow-up. Confirming at a functional level the hypothesis that regional TCRs recognize regional mutations was considered to require additional single-cell paired TCR alpha and beta sequencing.

The meaning of the sample's time point label: sample taken at primary tumor resection. Whole RNA extracted from tumor and nontumor lung tissue, or from cryopreserved PBMC samples, was used for TCR sequencing without cell sorting. Donors were some 78 patients with early-stage, untreated non-small cell lung cancer from the lung TRACERx cohort. A patient was chosen for TCR sequencing only when enough RNA was available from at least two tumor regions. V and J are truncated by 3 bases and 8 bases respectively, leaving an intervening sequence of 8 bases. CDR1 MRHNA and CDR2 SNTAGT were looked up in the germline V gene. The CDR3 goes from the cysteine to the phenylalanine over 13 residues. This entry keeps only the CDR3 DNA: 39 bases, framed from base 1. A word on this clonotype: What antigen it recognizes has not been identified. No base quality values were provided; no much bigger clone lies one nucleotide off.

Library generation was performed with 5' RACE. Sequencer: NextSeq 500. To allow correction of PCR and sequencing errors, the TCR library protocol tagged every TCR cDNA molecule with a unique molecular identifier. The paper's processing steps were these. TCR identification, UMI-based error correction and CDR3 extraction were all carried out with Decombinator tools. Expanded TCRs were defined as those above a frequency of 2 per 1,000, corresponding to the top 1% of the tumor frequency distribution. Renyi diversity was calculated using the R vegan package after each repertoire was subsampled 100 times to 5,000 TCRs. To build CDR3 similarity networks, amino acid triplet string-kernel similarity was used, and CDR3s were connected when their pairwise similarity was above 0.82. Using fastp at Q25 and MiXCR, TCRdb reprocessed the public reads and kept productive beta chains. Records with the same CDR3 protein are collapsed into one entry carrying the most frequent genes and DNA. These V and J calls derive from TCRdb rather than the authors' analysis. This sample lists roughly 91,000 distinct CDR3 sequences; around 21% were detected once. 6.2% of the sample is taken by the ten largest.

This TCR came from a male donor with early-stage non-small cell lung cancer. The specimen comprised PBMCs, sampled at surgery. The receptor chain draws on TRBV6-4 and TRBJ1-6, with the D gene uncertain. The CDR3 reads CASSEVNDSPLHF. Read as DNA, the sequence is TGTGCCAGCAGTGAGGTGAATGATTCACCCCTCCACTTT.